Described below is a single T cell receptor beta chain sequence and its context. The protocol was immunoSEQ multiplex PCR, while the TCRdb copy is restricted to in-frame clones and leaves out a portion. Among some 320,000 clones listed, about 87% were seen once. Individuals aged 18 to 89 years were recruited from approximately 24 US areas. Participants' reported clinical history set cohort assignment. This sample is part of a study of blood T cell repertoires in COVID-19. CDR1 and CDR2 (germline): SGHTA, FQGNSA. The CDR3 covers 13 residues. V was pared by 1 base and J by 5 bases, with 2 bases of the junction left unmatched.

The receptor was derived from a woman between 25 and 40 years old who had recovered from COVID-19. The source material was PBMCs or T cells enriched from blood (not recorded which). The chain links TRBV7-2 to TRBJ2-7; 7 bases align to TRBD1. CDR3 sequence (DNA): TGTGCCAGCAGCTTAGTTGGGACAGACGAGCAGTACTTC. Residues: CASSLVGTDEQYF. Full variable domain (missing parts from reference TRBV7-2 and TRBJ2-7): GAGVSQSPSNKVTEKGKDVELRCDPISGHTALYWYRQSLGQGLEFLIYFQGNSAPDKSGLPSDRFSAERTGGSVSTLTIQRTQQEDSAVYLCASSLVGTDEQYFGPGTRLTVT.